The clone carrying this TCR beta chain was seen a handful of times. There were TCR beta CDR3 regions amplified from RNA transcripts. HTBI primers drove first-round RT-PCR of the TCR CDR3. TCRdb re-derived calls from the multiplex PCR reads in MiXCR, one entry per CDR3 protein. In the table there are some 500,000 distinct CDR3 sequences, around 14% of which are singletons. This sample is drawn from a study of T cells in Graves' hyperthyroidism and ophthalmopathy. CDR3 size: 19 residues. V was pared by 1 base and J by 4 bases, with 19 bases of the junction left unmatched. Germline V gene data show CDR1 as DFQATT and CDR2 as SNEGSKA (reference sequence).

Sequenced input: blood. The genes are TRBV20-1 and TRBJ1-3, with 7 bases fitting TRBD1. The TCR originated in a woman between 18 and 29 years old with Graves' hyperthyroidism. CDR3 residues: CSARAASGRGSTIGNTIYF. CDR3 nucleotides: TGCAGTGCTAGAGCCGCGTCTGGCAGGGGGTCTACGATAGGAAACACCATATATTTT.